This TCR beta chain was documented in a study of vaccination effects on CD4 cells after COVID-19. Points from the study as a whole: Cross-reaction with common cold coronaviruses was seen in only 1 of 255 vaccine-induced clones from healthy vaccinees. A shortage of convalescent patients and an absence of early post-infection timepoints characterized the study.

This table comes from immunoSEQ multiplex PCR, and its TCRdb copy is limited to in-frame clones, with some not included. The data hold approximately 44,000 clones, with 70% observed a single time. V was clipped by 2 bases and J by 7 bases, with 18 bases between them. This CDR3 has 16 amino acids. Germline CDR1 reads LNHDA; CDR2 reads SQIVND (reference sequence). For this clone: Its target is not known.

Antigen-specific CD4+ T cells expanded by the ViraFEST assay with viral peptide pools were then sequenced. Once cultured for nine to ten days, the cells underwent separation to obtain CD4+ T cells. None of the vaccinated had previously contracted SARS-CoV-2, and their nucleocapsid antibodies tested negative. Wells of 1.5 million to 2 million PBMC each were grown with approximately 10 IU/ml IL-2 and 8.5 to 10 ug/ml peptides. The chain combines TRBV19 with TRBJ2-1, with D perhaps matching TRBD2 (6 bases). The receptor's source is a human donor who received a COVID-19 vaccine. The sequencing here drew on CD4+ T cells from PBMCs cultured with HCoV-OC43 spike peptides, taken before COVID-19 vaccination. Subset in this sample: HCoV-OC43 spike overlapping peptide pool stimulation. The CDR3 DNA is TGTGCCAGTAGTATAAGGGAGGCCCTGGTAAAGAATGAGCAGTTCTTC. Translated, it gives CASSIREALVKNEQFF.